This T cell receptor (beta chain) was observed in a study of monozygotic twins with inflammatory bowel disease. Study-wide points: Patient repertoire variability may have increased through differing immunosuppressive treatments. Healthy co-twins exceeded IBD patients in TCRbeta diversity as measured by inverse Simpson.

From germline, CDR1 is SGHRS and CDR2 YFSETQ. This CDR3 has 15 residues. Worth noting for this clonotype: Its antigen remains unknown.

TCRdb re-analyzed the 5' RACE reads; it lists each CDR3 protein once, without DNA. The listing contains 350,000 to 550,000 distinct CDR3 sequences. This chain connects TRBV5-1 to TRBJ2-3; as DNA is missing, the TRBD1 call by TCRdb cannot be tested. The sample taken for sequencing was blood. This clonotype originated in a human donor with ulcerative colitis or Crohn's disease, or a healthy co-twin of an affected twin (not recorded which). CDR3 protein: CASSSSGTGGDTQYF. Full variable domain (outside the CDR3, taken from reference TRBV5-1 and TRBJ2-3): KAGVTQTPRYLIKTRGQQVTLSCSPISGHRSVSWYQQTPGQGLQFLFEYFSETQRNKGNFPGRFSGRQFSNSRSEMNVSTLELGDSALYLCASSSSGTGGDTQYFGPGTRLTVL.